This passage covers 2 T cell receptor beta chains from one sample sequenced in a study of shared clonotypes between healthy human individuals. Selected positively for CCR7 and CD45RO-negative, naive CD8 cells excluded terminally differentiated effector memory CD45RA+ cells. Data came from immunoSEQ multiplex PCR; TCRdb stores just in-frame clones and leaves some out. The data show millions of clones, about 95% seen once. The sample taken for sequencing was naive CD8+ T cells sorted from blood. These TCRs come from a man aged 18 to 30 in good health.

The J gene is TRBJ1-6, the V gene TRBV9, with D tentatively TRBD1 (5 bases). Germline CDR1 SGDLS, CDR2 YYNGEE. Trimming stripped 0 bases from V and 10 bases from J, with 14 bases between. The CDR3 is made up of 15 amino acids. Here the CDR3 reads CASSVGAGGKSPLHF. The CDR3 DNA sequence: TGTGCCAGCAGCGTAGGGGCGGGGGGTAAATCACCCCTCCACTTT. The variable domain in full, completed from reference TRBV9 and TRBJ1-6, reads DSGVTQTPKHLITATGQRVTLRCSPRSGDLSVYWYQQSLDQGLQFLIQYYNGEERAKGNILERFSAQQFPDLHSELNLSSLELGDSALYFCASSVGAGGKSPLHFGNGTRLTVT.

The rearrangement joins TRBV6-6 to TRBJ2-2; 8 bases map to TRBD1. The junction had 4 bases not matched to a gene; V was cut back by 1 base and J by 6 bases. Germline loops: CDR1 MNHNY, CDR2 SVGAGI (reference sequence). The CDR3 is 15 amino acids. CDR3 sequence reads: CASSYWGQEAGELFF. CDR3 in DNA: TGTGCCAGCAGTTACTGGGGACAGGAAGCCGGGGAGCTGTTTTTT.